Given below is one T cell receptor (beta chain) in context. This table comes from immunoSEQ multiplex PCR, and its TCRdb copy is limited to in-frame clones, with some not included. The sample records 120,000 or so clones, 85% to 90% being singletons. This record comes from a study of blood T cell repertoires in COVID-19. The CDR3 sequence is 14 residues long. Germline V gene sequence: CDR1 KGHSH, CDR2 LQKENI. The V gene lost 5 bases and the J gene lost 3 bases, with 10 bases spanning the gap. Sequencing was done on a sample of peripheral blood. V gene TRBV18 combines with J gene TRBJ2-2; perhaps TRBD1 as D (6 bases). The origin of this receptor is a woman older than 75 with acute or convalescent COVID-19. CDR3: CASSDRRYTGELFF. CDR3 nucleotides: TGTGCCAGCTCAGACAGGAGATACACCGGGGAGCTGTTTTTT.